Sequencing of this T cell receptor beta chain was carried out in a study of shared clonotypes between healthy human individuals. This clone was found a few times. What it recognizes is unknown. Per germline, CDR1 SEHNR and CDR2 FQNEAQ (reference sequence). V was clipped by 4 bases and J by 3 bases; unmatched bases: 7. This CDR3 is built from 15 residues. General study points: As a rule, naive subsets had a larger estimated richness than memory subsets.

Measured with immunoSEQ multiplex PCR; TCRdb has only the in-frame clones, and not every one. The data show roughly 2,000,000 clones, about 95% seen once. As defined, naive CD8 cells were CD45RO-negative and positively selected for CCR7, with terminally differentiated effector memory CD45RA+ cells excluded. The sequenced material came from naive CD8+ T cells sorted from blood. The source is a man aged 18 to 30 in good health. The V gene is TRBV7-9, the J gene TRBJ1-2; 8 positions match TRBD1. The CDR3 sequence is CASSSILTGDYGYTF. The DNA for the CDR3 is TGTGCCAGCAGCTCTATCCTGACAGGGGACTATGGCTACACCTTC.